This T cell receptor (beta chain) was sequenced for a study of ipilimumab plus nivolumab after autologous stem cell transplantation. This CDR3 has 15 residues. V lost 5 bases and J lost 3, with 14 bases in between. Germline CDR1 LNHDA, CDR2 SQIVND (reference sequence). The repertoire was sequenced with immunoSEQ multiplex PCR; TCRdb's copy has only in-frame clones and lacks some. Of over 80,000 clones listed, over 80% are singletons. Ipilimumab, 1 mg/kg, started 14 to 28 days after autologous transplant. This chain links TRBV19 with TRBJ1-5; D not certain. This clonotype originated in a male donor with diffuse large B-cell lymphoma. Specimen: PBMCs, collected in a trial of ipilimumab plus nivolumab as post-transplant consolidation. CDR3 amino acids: CASSEGNLFNQPQHF. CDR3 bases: TGTGCCAGTAGTGAAGGGAACCTTTTCAATCAGCCCCAGCATTTT. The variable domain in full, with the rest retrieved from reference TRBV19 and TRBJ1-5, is DGGITQSPKYLFRKEGQNVTLSCEQNLNHDAMYWYRQDPGQGLRLIYYSQIVNDFQKGDIAEGYSVSREKKESFPLTVTSAQKNPTAFYLCASSEGNLFNQPQHFGDGTRLSIL.